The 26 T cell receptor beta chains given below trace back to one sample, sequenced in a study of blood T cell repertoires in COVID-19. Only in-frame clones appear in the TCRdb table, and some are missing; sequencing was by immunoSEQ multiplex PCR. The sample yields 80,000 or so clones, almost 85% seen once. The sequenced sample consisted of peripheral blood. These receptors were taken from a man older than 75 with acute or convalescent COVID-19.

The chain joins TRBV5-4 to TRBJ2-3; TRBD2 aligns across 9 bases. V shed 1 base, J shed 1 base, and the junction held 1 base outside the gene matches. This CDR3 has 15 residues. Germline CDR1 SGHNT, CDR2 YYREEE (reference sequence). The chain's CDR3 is CASSLRTSGTDTQYF. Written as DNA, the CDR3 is TGTGCCAGCAGCTTGCGGACTAGCGGCACAGATACGCAGTATTTT.

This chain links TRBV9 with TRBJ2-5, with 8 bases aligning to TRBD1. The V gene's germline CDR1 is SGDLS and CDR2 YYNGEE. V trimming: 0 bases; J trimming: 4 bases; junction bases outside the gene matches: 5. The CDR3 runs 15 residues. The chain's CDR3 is CASSVGQGAGETQYF. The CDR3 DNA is TGTGCCAGCAGCGTAGGGCAGGGGGCCGGAGAGACCCAGTACTTC.

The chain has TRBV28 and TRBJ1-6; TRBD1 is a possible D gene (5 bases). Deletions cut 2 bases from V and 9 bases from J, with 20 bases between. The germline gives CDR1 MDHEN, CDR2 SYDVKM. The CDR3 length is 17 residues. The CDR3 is CASSLTGVRRGTSPLHF. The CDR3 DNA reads TGTGCCAGCAGTTTAACCGGGGTGAGGAGGGGTACTTCACCCCTCCACTTT.

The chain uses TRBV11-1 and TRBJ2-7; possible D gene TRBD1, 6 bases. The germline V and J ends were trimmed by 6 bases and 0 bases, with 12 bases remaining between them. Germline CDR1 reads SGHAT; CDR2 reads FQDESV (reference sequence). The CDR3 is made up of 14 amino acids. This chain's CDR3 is CASRFDRISYEQYF. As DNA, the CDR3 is TGTGCCAGCAGATTCGACAGGATCTCCTACGAGCAGTACTTC.

In nucleotides, the CDR3 is TGCGCCAGCAGCTTGGGCCCAGCGGGGGGACTCAATGAGCAGTTCTTC. Translated, it gives CASSLGPAGGLNEQFF. The chain uses TRBV5-1 and TRBJ2-1; 9 bases align to TRBD2. In germline, CDR1 is SGHRS, CDR2 YFSETQ. CDR3 length: 16 amino acids. Unmatched junction bases numbered 7, after V lost 0 bases and J lost 6 bases.

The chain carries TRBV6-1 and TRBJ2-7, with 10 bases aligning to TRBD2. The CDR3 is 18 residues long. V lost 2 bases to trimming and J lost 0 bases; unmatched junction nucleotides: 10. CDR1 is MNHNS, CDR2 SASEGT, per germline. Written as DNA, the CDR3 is TGTGCCAGCAGTGAACTGCTAGCGGGGGAATCCCGCTCCTACGAGCAGTACTTC. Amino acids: CASSELLAGESRSYEQYF.

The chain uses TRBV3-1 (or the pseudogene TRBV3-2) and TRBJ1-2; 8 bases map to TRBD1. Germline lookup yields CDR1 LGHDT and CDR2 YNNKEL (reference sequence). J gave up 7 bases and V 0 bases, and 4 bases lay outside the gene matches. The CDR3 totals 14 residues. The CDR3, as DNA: TGTGCCAGCAGCCAAGATTCAGGGGGCCGTGGCTACACCTTC. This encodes CASSQDSGGRGYTF.

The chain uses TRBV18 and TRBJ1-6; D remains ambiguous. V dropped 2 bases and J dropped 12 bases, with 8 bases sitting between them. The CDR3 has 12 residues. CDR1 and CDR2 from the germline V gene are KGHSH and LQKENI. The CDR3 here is CASSPGEGPLHF. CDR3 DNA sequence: TGTGCCAGCTCACCAGGCGAGGGACCCCTCCACTTT.

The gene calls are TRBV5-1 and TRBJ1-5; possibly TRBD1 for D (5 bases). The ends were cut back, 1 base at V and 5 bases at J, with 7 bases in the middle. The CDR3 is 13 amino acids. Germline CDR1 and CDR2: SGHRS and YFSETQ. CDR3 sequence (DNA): TGCGCCAGCAGCTTGCGGGGGTATCAGCCCCAGCATTTT. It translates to CASSLRGYQPQHF.

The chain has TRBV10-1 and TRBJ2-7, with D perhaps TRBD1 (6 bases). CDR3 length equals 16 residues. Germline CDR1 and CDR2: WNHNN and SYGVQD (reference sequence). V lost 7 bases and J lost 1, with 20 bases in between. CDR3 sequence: CASTLPLQGVSYEQYF. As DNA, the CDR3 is TGCGCCAGCACCCTCCCCCTACAGGGTGTTTCCTACGAGCAGTACTTC.

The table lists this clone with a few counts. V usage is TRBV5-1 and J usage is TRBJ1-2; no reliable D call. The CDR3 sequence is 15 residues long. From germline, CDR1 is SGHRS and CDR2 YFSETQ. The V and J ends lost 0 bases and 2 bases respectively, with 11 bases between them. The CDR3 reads CASSLGGRRNYGYTF. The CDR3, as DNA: TGCGCCAGCAGCTTGGGCGGGCGCAGAAACTATGGCTACACCTTC.

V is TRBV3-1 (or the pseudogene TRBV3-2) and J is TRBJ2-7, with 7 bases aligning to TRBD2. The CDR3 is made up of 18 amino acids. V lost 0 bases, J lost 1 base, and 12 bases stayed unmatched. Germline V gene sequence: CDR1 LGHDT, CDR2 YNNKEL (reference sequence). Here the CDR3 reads CASSQDLGISGESYEQYF. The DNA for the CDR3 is TGTGCCAGCAGCCAAGATCTTGGAATAAGCGGGGAGTCCTACGAGCAGTACTTC.

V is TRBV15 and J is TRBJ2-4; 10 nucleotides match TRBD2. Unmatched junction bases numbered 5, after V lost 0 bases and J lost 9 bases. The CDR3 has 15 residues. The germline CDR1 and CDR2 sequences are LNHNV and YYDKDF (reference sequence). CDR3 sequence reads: CATSRDGTSEGIQYF. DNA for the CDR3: TGTGCCACCAGCAGAGACGGGACTAGCGAAGGCATTCAGTACTTC.

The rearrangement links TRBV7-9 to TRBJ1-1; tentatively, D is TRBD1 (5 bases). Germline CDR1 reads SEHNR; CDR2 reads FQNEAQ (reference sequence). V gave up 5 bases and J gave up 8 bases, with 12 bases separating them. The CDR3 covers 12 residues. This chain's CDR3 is CASSRTPAEAFF. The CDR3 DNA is TGTGCCAGCAGCAGGACACCCGCAGAAGCTTTCTTT.

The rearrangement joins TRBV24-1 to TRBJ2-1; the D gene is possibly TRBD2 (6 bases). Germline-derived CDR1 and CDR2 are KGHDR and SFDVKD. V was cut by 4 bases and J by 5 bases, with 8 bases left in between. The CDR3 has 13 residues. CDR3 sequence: CATSEGGDNEQFF. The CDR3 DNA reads TGTGCCACCAGTGAGGGGGGTGACAATGAGCAGTTCTTC.

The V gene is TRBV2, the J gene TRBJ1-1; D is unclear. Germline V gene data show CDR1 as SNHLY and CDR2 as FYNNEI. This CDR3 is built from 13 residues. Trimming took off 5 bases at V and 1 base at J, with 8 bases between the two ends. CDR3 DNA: TGTGCCAGCAGTCCGACACCGAACACTGAAGCTTTCTTT. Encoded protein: CASSPTPNTEAFF.

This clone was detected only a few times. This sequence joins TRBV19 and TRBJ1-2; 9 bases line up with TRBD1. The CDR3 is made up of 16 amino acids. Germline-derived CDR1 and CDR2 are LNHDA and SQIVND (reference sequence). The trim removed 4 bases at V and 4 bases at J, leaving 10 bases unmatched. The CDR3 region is CASSSRQMTGGYGYTF. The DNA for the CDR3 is TGTGCCAGTAGTAGCCGTCAGATGACAGGGGGCTATGGCTACACCTTC.

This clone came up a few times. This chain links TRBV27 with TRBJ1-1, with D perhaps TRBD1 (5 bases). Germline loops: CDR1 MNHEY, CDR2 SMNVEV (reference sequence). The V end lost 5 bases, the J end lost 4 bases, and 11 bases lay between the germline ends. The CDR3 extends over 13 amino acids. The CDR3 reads CASSRGTSTEAFF. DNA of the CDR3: TGTGCCAGCAGTCGAGGGACTTCCACTGAAGCTTTCTTT.

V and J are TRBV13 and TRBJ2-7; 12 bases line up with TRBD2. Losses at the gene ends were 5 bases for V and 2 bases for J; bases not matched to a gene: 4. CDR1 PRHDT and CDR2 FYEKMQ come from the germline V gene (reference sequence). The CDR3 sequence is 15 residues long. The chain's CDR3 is CASSPLAGGAYEQYF. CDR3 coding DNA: TGTGCCAGCAGCCCACTAGCGGGGGGTGCCTACGAGCAGTACTTC.

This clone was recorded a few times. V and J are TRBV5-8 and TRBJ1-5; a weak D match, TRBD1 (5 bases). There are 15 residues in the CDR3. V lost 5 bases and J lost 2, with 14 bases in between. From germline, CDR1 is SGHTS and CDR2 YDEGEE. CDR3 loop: CASSPQGIGNQPQHF. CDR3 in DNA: TGTGCCAGCAGTCCTCAGGGAATTGGCAATCAGCCCCAGCATTTT.

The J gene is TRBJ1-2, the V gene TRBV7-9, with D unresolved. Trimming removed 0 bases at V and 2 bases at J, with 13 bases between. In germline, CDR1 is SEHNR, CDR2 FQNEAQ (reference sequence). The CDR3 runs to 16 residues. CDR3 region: CASSLAYSRINYGYTF. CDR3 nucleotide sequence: TGTGCCAGCAGCTTAGCGTACAGTCGAATAAACTATGGCTACACCTTC.

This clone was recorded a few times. The chain's CDR3 is CASSSSGTGGFGYTF. DNA of the CDR3: TGTGCCAGCAGCTCCTCCGGGACAGGGGGCTTTGGCTACACCTTC. J is TRBJ1-2 and V is TRBV11-2; the match to TRBD1 covers 12 bases. Trimming at V came to 4 bases and at J to 7 bases, leaving 7 bases not matched to a gene. CDR1 and CDR2 (germline): SGHAT, FQNNGV. The CDR3 has 15 residues.

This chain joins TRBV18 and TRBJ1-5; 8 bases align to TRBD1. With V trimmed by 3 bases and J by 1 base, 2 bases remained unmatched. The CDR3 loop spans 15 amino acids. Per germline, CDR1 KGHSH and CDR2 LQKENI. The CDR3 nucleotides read TGTGCCAGCTCACCGCAGGGGGCGAGCAATCAGCCCCAGCATTTT. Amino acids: CASSPQGASNQPQHF.

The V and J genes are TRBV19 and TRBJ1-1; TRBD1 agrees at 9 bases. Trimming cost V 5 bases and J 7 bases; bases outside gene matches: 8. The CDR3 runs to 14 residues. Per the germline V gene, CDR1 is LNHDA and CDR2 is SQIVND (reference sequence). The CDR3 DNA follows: TGTGCCAGTAGTCAATCAACGGGACAGGGTGAAGCTTTCTTT. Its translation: CASSQSTGQGEAFF. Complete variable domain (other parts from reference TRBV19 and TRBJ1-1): DGGITQSPKYLFRKEGQNVTLSCEQNLNHDAMYWYRQDPGQGLRLIYYSQIVNDFQKGDIAEGYSVSREKKESFPLTVTSAQKNPTAFYLCASSQSTGQGEAFFGQGTRLTVV.

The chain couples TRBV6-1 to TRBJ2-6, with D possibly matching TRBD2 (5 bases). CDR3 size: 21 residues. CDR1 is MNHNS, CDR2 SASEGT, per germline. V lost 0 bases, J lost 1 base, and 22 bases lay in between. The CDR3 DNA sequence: TGTGCCAGCAGTGAAGCTAGCGCAGGACTCGGTATGGGATCTGGGGCCAACGTCCTGACTTTC. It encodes CASSEASAGLGMGSGANVLTF.

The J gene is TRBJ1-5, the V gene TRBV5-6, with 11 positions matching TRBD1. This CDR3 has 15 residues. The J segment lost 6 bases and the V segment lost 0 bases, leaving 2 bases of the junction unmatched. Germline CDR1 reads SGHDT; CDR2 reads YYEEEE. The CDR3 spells CASSLEGQGVQPQHF. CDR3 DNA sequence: TGTGCCAGCAGCTTGGAGGGACAGGGGGTTCAGCCCCAGCATTTT.